Below, 18 T cell receptor beta chains from the same sample are listed, as sequenced in a study of blood T cells in healthy people across ages. The authors ran a second PCR of about 6 to 11 cycles using a sample-barcoded 5' primer and a J-beta primer mix. TCRdb fed the 5' RACE reads into MiXCR, producing one record per CDR3 protein. The sample carries around 800,000 distinct CDR3 sequences, approximately 24% recorded once. This sample also belongs to another study, concerning T cells of mothers and their children.

Material: blood. These receptors originate from a boy aged 5-17 years in good health.

V gene TRBV30 combines with J gene TRBJ1-5; D unresolved. Deletions cut 0 bases from V and 4 bases from J, with 13 bases between. The CDR3 is 15 amino acids. The germline gives CDR1 GTSNPN, CDR2 SVGIG (reference sequence). In DNA, the CDR3 is TGTGCCTGGAGTGTACCAGGCGGGAGAAATCAGCCCCAGCATTTT. Translating it yields CAWSVPGGRNQPQHF.

This clonotype appeared a few times. The chain carries TRBV11-2 and TRBJ2-1, with 9 bases fitting TRBD1. The J call may be faulty, since TRBJ2-5 better matches the DNA end. This CDR3 comprises 14 residues. Germline CDR1 is SGHAT and CDR2 is FQNNGV. CDR3 bases: TGTGCCAGCAGCGTATACAGGGGGCCAGAGACCCAGTACTTC. Residues: CASSVYRGPETQYF.

The chain recombines TRBV2 with TRBJ2-3; D gene ambiguous. CDR3 length: 15 amino acids. Trimming pared 0 bases from V and 4 bases from J, leaving 11 bases between. The germline V gene has CDR1 SNHLY and CDR2 FYNNEI. CDR3 DNA sequence: TGTGCCAGCAGTGAAGCGGGGTTCTCGGCAGATACGCAGTATTTT. It encodes CASSEAGFSADTQYF.

The J gene is TRBJ2-4, the V gene TRBV15, with D perhaps TRBD1 (7 bases). V was pared by 8 bases and J by 5 bases, with 19 bases between. Germline V gene data show CDR1 as LNHNV and CDR2 as YYDKDF (reference sequence). CDR3 length: 15 residues. CDR3 in DNA: TGTGCCACCCGAACTGGGCGGGGACAGCAAAACATTCAGTACTTC. Its protein is CATRTGRGQQNIQYF.

There are a few counts of this clonotype. This sequence joins TRBV10-3 and TRBJ2-3; a possible D gene is TRBD2 (5 bases). The CDR3 sequence is 14 residues long. V dropped 8 bases and J dropped 0 bases, with 12 bases sitting between them. Germline V lookup: CDR1 ENHRY, CDR2 SYGVKD. The CDR3 DNA sequence: TGTGCCATCCGGAGGACTCCCAGCACAGATACGCAGTATTTT. It codes for CAIRRTPSTDTQYF.

This clonotype was observed a few times. The chain has TRBV18 and TRBJ1-1, with 7 positions matching TRBD1. CDR3 size: 14 residues. Germline CDR1 reads KGHSH; CDR2 reads LQKENI. V shed 2 bases and J 2 bases; nucleotides not matched to a gene: 2. Written as DNA, the CDR3 is TGTGCCAGCTCACCAGGGACAGATAACACTGAAGCTTTCTTT. Its translation: CASSPGTDNTEAFF.

In its sample, this clonotype was seen a few times. This chain links TRBV4-1 with TRBJ1-3; D is perhaps TRBD1 (5 bases). Trimming pared 0 bases from V and 2 bases from J, leaving 11 bases between. The length of the CDR3 is 16 residues. Germline CDR1 MGHRA, CDR2 YSYEKL. CDR3 region: CASSQDPRAAGNTIYF. CDR3 DNA: TGCGCCAGCAGCCAAGATCCCAGGGCTGCTGGAAACACCATATATTTT.

The chain couples TRBV4-2 to TRBJ2-1, with 15 bases identical to TRBD2. This CDR3 is built from 18 residues. J gave up 1 base and V 6 bases, and 7 bases lay outside the gene matches. Germline-derived CDR1 and CDR2 are LGHNA and YNFKEQ. The CDR3 DNA reads TGTGCCAGCAGATGGGGGACTAGCGGGGGGCCGTCCTACAATGAGCAGTTCTTC. Its protein is CASRWGTSGGPSYNEQFF.

The genes are TRBV20-1 and TRBJ2-1, with no clear D. CDR3 size: 13 residues. Trimming took 2 bases from V and 0 from J, leaving 5 bases between them. Per the germline V gene, CDR1 is DFQATT and CDR2 is SNEGSKA (reference sequence). The CDR3 region is CSARSYSYNEQFF. DNA for the CDR3: TGCAGTGCTAGATCCTACTCCTACAATGAGCAGTTCTTC.

This chain joins TRBV11-2 and TRBJ2-1; D gene unclear. The CDR3 has 17 amino acids. Trimming cost V 0 bases and J 0 bases, with 12 bases left between them. Germline-derived CDR1 and CDR2 are SGHAT and FQNNGV. Here the CDR3 reads CASSLDLYISSYNEQFF. The CDR3 DNA reads TGTGCCAGCAGCTTAGATCTGTACATTAGCTCCTACAATGAGCAGTTCTTC.

The chain couples TRBV5-1 to TRBJ1-1; weak D call: TRBD1 (6 bases). This CDR3 comprises 15 residues. Looked up from germline, CDR1 is SGHRS and CDR2 is YFSETQ. Trimming shortened V by 3 bases and J by 0 bases, and 12 bases separated the two germline ends. The CDR3 DNA sequence: TGCGCCAGCAGCTCAACAGGGTCCCTGAACACTGAAGCTTTCTTT. Translated: CASSSTGSLNTEAFF.

The table lists this clonotype with many counts. The chain recombines TRBV4-1 with TRBJ2-5; 11 bases fit TRBD2. J lost 3 bases, V lost 2 bases, and 2 bases had no gene match. Germline CDR1 is MGHRA and CDR2 is YSYEKL. The CDR3 loop spans 15 amino acids. The CDR3 sequence: CASSQLTSGEETQYF. The DNA of the CDR3 is TGCGCCAGCAGCCAACTGACTAGCGGGGAAGAGACCCAGTACTTC.

As concerns this clonotype: Because it lacks the conserved phenylalanine or tryptophan at the end, this CDR3 is likely a read error. The CDR3 DNA reads TGTGCCAGCAGTCTCAGGACAGGGTTCTATGGCTACACCCTC. Translating it yields CASSLRTGFYGYTL. The V call is TRBV12-3 or TRBV12-4, the J call TRBJ1-2; 8 bases match TRBD1. The CDR3 is made up of 14 amino acids. V was pared by 5 bases and J by 4 bases, with 6 bases of the junction left unmatched.

The J gene is TRBJ2-1, the V gene TRBV29-1; D is perhaps TRBD2 (7 bases). Germline CDR1 is SQVTM and CDR2 is ANQGSEA. The CDR3 spans 17 residues. Trimming cost V 2 bases and J 3 bases, with 20 bases left between them. The CDR3 region is CSVELGGKNRVYNEQFF. CDR3 in DNA: TGCAGCGTTGAACTCGGGGGGAAGAACAGGGTCTACAATGAGCAGTTCTTC.

The chain uses TRBV6-5 and TRBJ1-4; D not certain. The CDR3 runs to 16 residues. Germline loops: CDR1 MNHEY, CDR2 SVGAGI. V lost 0 bases and J lost 0, with 8 bases in between. This chain's CDR3 is CASSYSTAATNEKLFF. The CDR3 DNA is TGTGCCAGCAGTTACTCCACAGCTGCAACTAATGAAAAACTGTTTTTT.

This clonotype was observed a handful of times. V and J are TRBV4-2 and TRBJ1-2, with 9 positions matching TRBD1. Germline V gives CDR1 LGHNA, CDR2 YNFKEQ. The CDR3 totals 18 residues. With V trimmed by 1 base and J by 6 bases, 15 bases remained unmatched. The CDR3 nucleotides read TGTGCCAGCAGCCAAGTTTTGGCCACAGGGGGCGGACGGGATGGCTACACCTTC. Its translation: CASSQVLATGGGRDGYTF.

The chain carries TRBV9 and TRBJ1-1, with 7 bases lining up with TRBD1. J was trimmed by 6 bases and V by 3 bases; bases with no gene match: 5. This CDR3 is 13 amino acids long. Germline CDR1 reads SGDLS; CDR2 reads YYNGEE. The CDR3 spells CASSAGTEAEAFF. The CDR3 region has the DNA TGTGCCAGCAGCGCCGGGACAGAGGCTGAAGCTTTCTTT.

The sample holds a few counts of this clonotype. The V gene is TRBV12-3 or TRBV12-4, the J gene TRBJ2-5; 11 bases map to TRBD2. This CDR3 region has 17 residues. V gave up 6 bases and J gave up 3 bases; unmatched junction bases: 12. This CDR3 is CASRPLAGAPLEETQYF. As DNA, the CDR3 is TGTGCCAGCAGGCCACTAGCGGGGGCCCCTTTGGAAGAGACCCAGTACTTC.